The 24 T cell receptor beta chains reported below all come from one sample, sequenced in a study of blood T cell repertoires in COVID-19. Sequencing used immunoSEQ multiplex PCR; TCRdb keeps in-frame clones, though not all of them. This table holds roughly 50,000 clones, roughly 76% found once. Source material: peripheral blood. The receptor set was obtained from a woman aged 55-69 years with acute or convalescent COVID-19.

The V gene is TRBV14, the J gene TRBJ2-7, with 9 bases aligning to TRBD1. There are 19 residues in the CDR3. Trimming at V came to 3 bases and at J to 0 bases, leaving 15 bases not matched to a gene. Germline V gives CDR1 SGHDN, CDR2 FVKESK. The CDR3, as DNA: TGTGCCAGCAGCCAGAGGGACAGGGAACTTCCTACGCTCTCCTACGAGCAGTACTTC. Amino acid sequence: CASSQRDRELPTLSYEQYF. Full variable domain (remainder filled in from reference TRBV14 and TRBJ2-7): EAGVTQFPSHSVIEKGQTVTLRCDPISGHDNLYWYRRVMGKEIKFLLHFVKESKQDESGMPNNRFLAERTGGTYSTLKVQPAELEDSGVYFCASSQRDRELPTLSYEQYFGPGTRLTVT.

The chain links TRBV7-9 to TRBJ2-1; tentative D call: TRBD2 (6 bases). Trimming removed 5 bases at V and 14 bases at J, with 13 bases between. This CDR3 spans 11 amino acids. Germline V gives CDR1 SEHNR, CDR2 FQNEAQ (reference sequence). Here the CDR3 DNA reads TGTGCCAGCAGCCGCCGGGAGAAGGAGTTCTTC. Translated: CASSRREKEFF.

V is TRBV9 and J is TRBJ2-5; 7 nucleotides line up with TRBD2. The CDR3 is 13 amino acids. J lost 5 bases, V lost 1 base, and 2 bases had no gene match. CDR1 is SGDLS, CDR2 YYNGEE, per germline. Here the CDR3 reads CASSVFGGETQYF. DNA for the CDR3: TGTGCCAGCAGCGTATTCGGGGGGGAGACCCAGTACTTC. The whole variable domain, filled in from reference TRBV9 and TRBJ2-5, reads DSGVTQTPKHLITATGQRVTLRCSPRSGDLSVYWYQQSLDQGLQFLIQYYNGEERAKGNILERFSAQQFPDLHSELNLSSLELGDSALYFCASSVFGGETQYFGPGTRLLVL.

The count of this clone is one. V and J are TRBV13 and TRBJ1-3; D not certain. The V end lost 0 bases, the J end lost 2 bases, and 11 bases lay between the germline ends. The CDR3 is made up of 16 amino acids. CDR1 is PRHDT and CDR2 is FYEKMQ in the germline V gene (reference sequence). CDR3 in amino acids: CASSLGVHRAGNTIYF. CDR3 nucleotide sequence: TGTGCCAGCAGCTTAGGCGTACACCGGGCTGGAAACACCATATATTTT.

The chain joins TRBV6-1 to TRBJ1-1; D ambiguous. The V end was cut by 7 bases, the J end by 2 bases, with 17 bases between. Germline CDR1 reads MNHNS; CDR2 reads SASEGT. The CDR3 length is 15 residues. CDR3 nucleotides: TGTGCCAGCAAAGTTATCCCCCGACAAAACACTGAAGCTTTCTTT. It yields the protein CASKVIPRQNTEAFF.

In its sample, this clone was seen a few times. The chain uses TRBV28 and TRBJ1-1, with 8 bases that match TRBD1. Germline V gene data show CDR1 as MDHEN and CDR2 as SYDVKM. Trimming at V came to 2 bases and at J to 1 base, leaving 9 bases not matched to a gene. The CDR3 length is 17 residues. The CDR3 DNA sequence: TGTGCCAGCAGTTTACCCCCGACAGGGGCGACGAACACTGAAGCTTTCTTT. Protein: CASSLPPTGATNTEAFF.

This clone was recorded once. This sequence joins TRBV24-1 and TRBJ2-1; 7 bases agree with TRBD2. Losses at the gene ends were 4 bases for V and 4 bases for J; bases not matched to a gene: 9. Germline V gene sequence: CDR1 KGHDR, CDR2 SFDVKD. The CDR3 loop spans 16 amino acids. CDR3 in DNA: TGTGCCACCAGTGACCATACTAGCGCCCTTTACAATGAGCAGTTCTTC. Encoded protein: CATSDHTSALYNEQFF.

J is TRBJ1-6 and V is TRBV11-2; 7 bases match TRBD1. CDR1 and CDR2 (germline): SGHAT, FQNNGV. J gave up 6 bases and V 0 bases, and 2 bases lay outside the gene matches. This CDR3 is built from 15 residues. CDR3 in amino acids: CASSLEGQANSPLHF. In nucleotides, the CDR3 is TGTGCCAGCAGCTTAGAAGGACAGGCTAATTCACCCCTCCACTTT. Full variable domain (outside the CDR3, taken from reference TRBV11-2 and TRBJ1-6): EAGVAQSPRYKIIEKRQSVAFWCNPISGHATLYWYQQILGQGPKLLIQFQNNGVVDDSQLPKDRFSAERLKGVDSTLKIQPAKLEDSAVYLCASSLEGQANSPLHFGNGTRLTVT.

The chain recombines TRBV5-6 with TRBJ1-2; no firm D call. V was cut by 1 base and J by 3 bases, with 13 bases left in between. This CDR3 comprises 15 residues. CDR1 and CDR2 (germline): SGHDT, YYEEEE. CDR3 nucleotides: TGTGCCAGCAGCTTGAGGAGAGGCCCCGACTATGGCTACACCTTC. Translating it yields CASSLRRGPDYGYTF.

This clone was seen only once. The chain is built from TRBV24-1 and TRBJ2-1; D is ambiguous. Trimming removed 5 bases at V and 5 bases at J, with 3 bases between. This CDR3 region has 11 residues. Germline CDR1 reads KGHDR; CDR2 reads SFDVKD. The CDR3 sequence: CATSGHNEQFF. DNA of the CDR3: TGTGCCACCAGTGGGCACAATGAGCAGTTCTTC.

V usage is TRBV7-2 and J usage is TRBJ1-1; maybe TRBD1 (6 bases). Trimming left V 5 bases short and J 2 bases short, with 15 bases between. The CDR3 covers 15 residues. Germline loops: CDR1 SGHTA, CDR2 FQGNSA. The CDR3 DNA follows: TGTGCCAGCAGCCATTCAGGGGCCGGTAACACTGAAGCTTTCTTT. This gives the protein CASSHSGAGNTEAFF.

The chain has TRBV18 and TRBJ2-3; TRBD2 matches 8 bases. The length of the CDR3 is 15 residues. With 6 bases clipped from V and 3 bases from J, the junction kept 8 bases outside the gene matches. CDR1 and CDR2 (germline): KGHSH, LQKENI. The chain's CDR3 is CASSVGGVRTDTQYF. The CDR3 bases are TGTGCCAGCTCCGTCGGGGGGGTGAGAACAGATACGCAGTATTTT. Based on the CDR3 plus reference TRBV18 and TRBJ2-3, the full variable domain is NAGVMQNPRHLVRRRGQEARLRCSPMKGHSHVYWYRQLPEEGLKFMVYLQKENIIDESGMPKERFSAEFPKEGPSILRIQQVVRGDSAAYFCASSVGGVRTDTQYFGPGTRLTVL.

V is TRBV5-1 and J is TRBJ1-2; TRBD1 aligns across 7 bases. This CDR3 region has 16 residues. Germline V gives CDR1 SGHRS, CDR2 YFSETQ. V was pared by 2 bases and J by 0 bases, with 7 bases of the junction left unmatched. The CDR3 spells CASSFRDSLANYGYTF. The CDR3 nucleotides are TGCGCCAGCAGCTTCCGGGACAGCCTAGCTAACTATGGCTACACCTTC.

The chain uses TRBV6-5 and TRBJ1-2; weak D call: TRBD1 (5 bases). This CDR3 is built from 14 residues. V was shortened by 5 bases and J by 4 bases, with 14 bases between the two germline ends. CDR1 is MNHEY, CDR2 SVGAGI, per germline. DNA for the CDR3: TGTGCCAGCAGTAGCGGGGGAGGCGGCTATGGCTACACCTTC. Amino acids: CASSSGGGGYGYTF.

The V call is TRBV19, the J call TRBJ2-1, with 8 bases that match TRBD2. V lost 6 bases and J lost 1; bases outside the gene matches: 5. The length of the CDR3 is 15 residues. Germline CDR1 and CDR2: LNHDA and SQIVND (reference sequence). Written as DNA, the CDR3 is TGTGCCAGTAGAGTAGCGGGACGGTCCTACAATGAGCAGTTCTTC. Its translation is CASRVAGRSYNEQFF.

The chain uses TRBV6-1 and TRBJ1-1; a possible D gene is TRBD1 (6 bases). Germline V gene sequence: CDR1 MNHNS, CDR2 SASEGT. V lost 4 bases to trimming and J lost 1 base, with 10 bases between them. This CDR3 contains 14 residues. CDR3 bases: TGTGCCAGCAGTGCCCGGGACACGAACACTGAAGCTTTCTTT. Encoded protein: CASSARDTNTEAFF.

This clone has a single count. V usage is TRBV6-5 and J usage is TRBJ1-3; 7 bases fit TRBD1. V dropped 5 bases and J dropped 1; count of bases not matched to a gene: 5. The CDR3 loop spans 15 amino acids. CDR1 and CDR2 (germline): MNHEY, SVGAGI. DNA of the CDR3: TGTGCCAGCAGTCTTTTGACAGGGTCTGGAAACACCATATATTTT. As protein: CASSLLTGSGNTIYF.

The rearrangement uses TRBV7-8 and TRBJ1-5; D perhaps matches TRBD1 (6 bases). Trimming left V 1 base short and J 2 bases short, with 6 bases between. The CDR3 covers 14 residues. Per germline, CDR1 SGHVS and CDR2 FQNEAQ. CDR3 in amino acids: CASSLEGGNQPQHF. CDR3 coding DNA: TGTGCCAGCAGCTTAGAGGGGGGCAATCAGCCCCAGCATTTT.

The chain recombines TRBV5-5 with TRBJ2-7; possible D gene TRBD1, 7 bases. This CDR3 has 16 amino acids. V was trimmed by 4 bases and J by 6 bases, leaving 23 bases between them. The germline V gene encodes CDR1 SGHKS and CDR2 YYEKEE (reference sequence). CDR3 residues: CASSQSGGTVGLEQYF. The CDR3 nucleotides read TGTGCCAGCAGCCAGTCAGGAGGGACAGTGGGGCTCGAGCAGTACTTC.

This chain connects TRBV5-5 to TRBJ1-1; unclear D gene. The CDR3 has 14 amino acids. Per the germline V gene, CDR1 is SGHKS and CDR2 is YYEKEE (reference sequence). Trimming took off 1 base at V and 0 bases at J, with 7 bases between the two ends. The CDR3 sequence: CASSLLLMNTEAFF. The CDR3 nucleotides read TGTGCCAGCAGCTTGTTACTCATGAACACTGAAGCTTTCTTT.

The V call is TRBV5-4, the J call TRBJ1-1; D might be TRBD1 (6 bases). The CDR3 totals 16 residues. Germline CDR1 SGHNT, CDR2 YYREEE (reference sequence). V lost 4 bases and J 6 bases, leaving 22 bases between the germline ends. The CDR3, as DNA: TGTGCCAGCAGCCCCGATGGGGTCAGGGGAACACCTGAAGCTTTCTTT. As protein: CASSPDGVRGTPEAFF.

The chain uses TRBV7-3 and TRBJ2-6; 7 nucleotides line up with TRBD2. With 0 bases clipped from V and 0 bases from J, the junction kept 5 bases outside the gene matches. CDR1 and CDR2 (germline): SGHTA, FQGTGA. This CDR3 comprises 18 residues. The CDR3 region has the DNA TGTGCCAGCAGCTTAACGCAGCGGGGCAGCTCTGGGGCCAACGTCCTGACTTTC. Translating gives CASSLTQRGSSGANVLTF.

This chain joins TRBV30 and TRBJ2-5; the match to TRBD2 covers 8 bases. V was pared by 8 bases and J by 3 bases, with 11 bases of the junction left unmatched. CDR3 size: 14 residues. Germline loops: CDR1 GTSNPN, CDR2 SVGIG (reference sequence). The CDR3, as DNA: TGTGCCATGGGGGATAGCGGGAAGAAAGAGACCCAGTACTTC. This translates into CAMGDSGKKETQYF.

The chain employs TRBV3-1 (or the pseudogene TRBV3-2) and TRBJ1-1, with TRBD1 as a possible D gene (6 bases). Trimming took 4 bases from V and 0 from J, leaving 12 bases between them. The germline CDR1 and CDR2 sequences are LGHDT and YNNKEL (reference sequence). The length of the CDR3 is 15 residues. The CDR3 sequence is CASSPQRGLNTEAFF. The CDR3 DNA reads as TGTGCCAGCAGCCCCCAGAGGGGGTTGAACACTGAAGCTTTCTTT.